Given below is one TCR beta chain in context. Its antigen target is currently unknown. No per-base quality is available; no much larger clone lies one base away. Read against the paper, the sample's time point label means: baseline before first vaccination. The vaccinee samples were drawn from two UK trials, COV001 and COV002, one of which was a single-blind randomized controlled phase 2/3 trial testing AZD1222 (ChAdOx1 nCoV-19) in healthy adults. For TCRbeta chain sequencing, PBMC samples from trial participants were taken at day 0 and at day 28 after the second dose. This record comes from a study of T cell responses to AZD1222 COVID-19 vaccine (dated by TCRdb to the early 2020s). For context, the study as a whole: AZD1222 recipients whose second dose came at about 4 weeks and those whose second dose came at about 12 weeks were combined into one group, since spike-specific TCR depth and breadth did not differ between the two schedules. TCR sequencing covered some 250 trial participants: 200 to 210 given two doses of AZD1222 and approximately 26 given two doses of MenACWY control vaccine. Trial participants were enrolled into age subgroups of 18-55, 56-69 and 70-plus years, which contained about 150, 27 and 61 TCR-sequenced participants, respectively.

The study at large found these results: The 56-69-year group was small, and its depth increase did not reach significance, likely because of low power. Reportedly, almost half of the unique spike-specific TCRs recognized epitopes lying outside the regions that are mutated in the B.1.351 and B.1.1.7 variants. Participants were mostly white British, with more females than males. The authors suggested clonal diversity may have been underestimated. Because no day 14 peak-response samples were available, repertoires were characterized only after the peak T cell response. After two AZD1222 doses, both the breadth and the depth of spike-specific TCRs were significantly higher than at day 0 and than in MenACWY recipients. Only five or six AZD1222 recipients were SARS-CoV-2 seropositive at baseline, limiting conclusions about previously exposed vaccinees. The vaccine-associated CD4 TCRs covered the entire spike protein, and the dominant responses fell in regions 160-218 and 743-854.

The CDR3 regions of human TCRbeta chains were analyzed by immunosequencing. The authors' pipeline ran thus. Repertoire TCRs were checked for matches against a reference library of SARS-CoV-2-specific TCRs that had been generated using the MIRA antigen-specificity platform. Breadth was defined as the fraction of unique TCRs that were SARS-CoV-2-associated. Depth was defined as the fraction of total T cells that were SARS-CoV-2-associated. Using the MIRA data, each spike-specific TCR was assigned both to the spike region to which the TCR was reactive and to a CD4 or CD8 class. Log10-transformed breadth and depth values were compared by one-way ANOVA with Sidak's multiple comparisons tests. Here the immuneACCESS table is served through TCRdb, limited to in-frame sequences with V and J called. Missing clones are a known gap in these copies; in checked studies unresolved V genes cover under half, and the rest lacks a known reason. D and trimming come from the DNA, and the V and J calls and clone size come from that table. Within this sample are fewer than 200,000 clones, with 88% of them counted one time only. Of the sample, 0.4% to 0.5% is held by the ten largest clones.

The sequencing used peripheral blood, collected on day 0 of AZD1222 vaccination. This receptor was obtained from an adult in good health.

The sequenced DNA is TGTGCCAGCAGGCGAGTTGGACAGGGTAACTCTGGAAACACCATATATTTT. Protein translation: CASRRVGQGNSGNTIYF. The rearrangement joined TRBV27 to TRBJ1-3, and 8 bases in between align with TRBD1. Sequences MNHEY (CDR1) and SMNVEV (CDR2) are obtained from the germline V gene (reference sequence). The CDR3 numbers 17 residues from cysteine through phenylalanine. Just CDR3 DNA is preserved here, 51 bases in frame from base 1. The V end gives up 6 bases and the J end 0 bases, leaving 10 bases in the junction not matched to a gene.